One sample yielded the 20 T cell receptor beta chains listed below, sequenced in a study of T cell repertoires in cytomegalovirus infection. TCRdb re-called the reads through MiXCR, storing one row per CDR3 protein. Here the sample spans about 490,000 distinct CDR3 sequences, about 11% being singletons. Input material: PBMCs. These receptors came from a human donor in good health (CMV status not recorded). Some clones in this sample may be carry-over from other donors' samples.

Concerning this clonotype itself: A much larger clone lies a single base off, so this may be a read error. The gene calls are TRBV7-2 and TRBJ1-5; D ambiguous. Germline CDR1 reads SGHTA; CDR2 reads FQGNSA. This CDR3 has 15 residues. This CDR3 reads CVSSFSGYSNQPQHF. DNA of the CDR3: TGTGTCAGCAGCTTCTCCGGTTATAGCAATCAGCCCCAGCATTTT. The full variable domain, rest sourced from reference TRBV7-2 and TRBJ1-5, is GAGVSQSPSNKVTEKGKDVELRCDPISGHTALYWYRQSLGQGLEFLIYFQGNSAPDKSGLPSDRFSAERTGGSVSTLTIQRTQQEDSAVYLCVSSFSGYSNQPQHFGDGTRLSIL.

This clonotype has at least ten counts. The chain carries TRBV12-3 or TRBV12-4 and TRBJ2-4, with D perhaps matching TRBD1 (6 bases). This CDR3 region has 13 residues. Trimming shortened V by 3 bases and J by 8 bases, and 11 bases separated the two germline ends. The CDR3 nucleotides read TGTGCCAGCAGTTTCACAGGGATGGACATTCAGTACTTC. Its protein product is CASSFTGMDIQYF.

This clonotype was seen many times. The junction differs from germline at one of its ends, possibly a read error. The J gene is TRBJ1-2, the V gene TRBV7-3; D remains unclear. The germline gives CDR1 SGHTA, CDR2 FQGTGA. This CDR3 comprises 15 residues. CDR3 protein: CASSLSGTTPNGYTF. In nucleotides, the CDR3 is TGTGCCAGCAGTTTAAGTGGTACGACCCCCAACGGCTACACCTTC.

The sample holds many counts of this clonotype. The CDR3 here is CAISERSGGDTEAFF. CDR3 DNA sequence: TGTGCCATCAGTGAGAGGAGTGGTGGGGACACTGAAGCTTTCTTT. The chain links TRBV10-3 to TRBJ1-1; no reliable D call. Germline CDR1 and CDR2: ENHRY and SYGVKD. Trimming cost V 2 bases and J 3 bases, with 13 bases left between them. The CDR3 has 15 amino acids.

In its sample, this clonotype was seen many times. The chain links TRBV7-2 to TRBJ2-2; D is unclear. Trimming took 3 bases from V and 0 from J, leaving 8 bases between them. The length of the CDR3 is 15 residues. The germline V gene has CDR1 SGHTA and CDR2 FQGNSA. CDR3 in DNA: TGTGCCAGCAGCTTTCTGGGTGCGAACACCGGGGAGCTGTTTTTT. Protein sequence: CASSFLGANTGELFF.

There are many counts of this clonotype. Relative to the germline gene, one junction end is altered; a read error may explain this. The rearrangement joins TRBV4-3 to TRBJ1-4, with a possible D match to TRBD1 (5 bases). The germline V gene encodes CDR1 LGHNA and CDR2 YSLEER. CDR3 length: 19 residues. For the CDR3, the DNA is TGTGCCAGCAGCCAAGATCTTACGAGGGGCGCAGGATCTAATGAAAAACTGTTTTTT. This sequence encodes CASSQDLTRGAGSNEKLFF.

This clonotype was counted at least ten times. The chain employs TRBV5-5 and TRBJ2-1; no reliable D call. The V gene lost 2 bases and the J gene lost 7 bases, with 10 bases spanning the gap. This CDR3 has 13 residues. Germline-derived CDR1 and CDR2 are SGHKS and YYEKEE (reference sequence). The CDR3 reads CASSLRRENEQFF. CDR3 DNA: TGTGCCAGCAGCTTACGAAGGGAAAATGAGCAGTTCTTC.

There are many counts of this clonotype. The rearrangement uses TRBV9 and TRBJ1-6; 8 bases match TRBD1. Germline CDR1 is SGDLS and CDR2 is YYNGEE. This CDR3 is 16 amino acids long. The V segment lost 0 bases and the J segment 8 bases; nucleotides outside the gene matches: 7. As DNA, the CDR3 is TGTGCCAGCAGCGTAGATTCCGGGACAGGACATTCACCCCTCCACTTT. Residues: CASSVDSGTGHSPLHF.

The chain has TRBV19 and TRBJ2-5; 10 bases map to TRBD2. The CDR3 covers 14 residues. V shed 8 bases and J 2 bases; nucleotides not matched to a gene: 5. Germline V gives CDR1 LNHDA, CDR2 SQIVND (reference sequence). CDR3 loop: CASGTSARQETQYF. The CDR3 DNA reads TGTGCCAGTGGGACTAGCGCCCGTCAAGAGACCCAGTACTTC.

This clonotype was seen ten or more times. This chain joins TRBV20-1 and TRBJ2-5; D possibly matches TRBD1 or TRBD2 (6 bases each). This CDR3 region has 13 residues. Germline loops: CDR1 DFQATT, CDR2 SNEGSKA (reference sequence). Trimming removed 6 bases from V and 4 bases from J, with 15 bases in between. The CDR3 DNA reads as TGCAGTGCCTCACAGGGAGGTGGAGAGACCCAGTACTTC. This sequence encodes CSASQGGGETQYF.

This clonotype showed up many times. The chain recombines TRBV2 with TRBJ1-2, with 7 bases fitting TRBD1. Germline trimming cut 7 bases from V and 0 bases from J; bases unmatched to any gene: 11. The germline V gene has CDR1 SNHLY and CDR2 FYNNEI. The CDR3 covers 16 residues. In DNA, the CDR3 is TGTGCCAGCAATCAACCCTTAGGGACAGCTAACTATGGCTACACCTTC. Protein product: CASNQPLGTANYGYTF.

This clonotype occurred many times. The rearrangement joins TRBV7-2 to TRBJ2-7; TRBD2 might be the D (6 bases). Germline V lookup: CDR1 SGHTA, CDR2 FQGNSA. The V end was cut by 5 bases, the J end by 3 bases, with 14 bases between. The CDR3 extends over 14 amino acids. The CDR3 reads CASSATGTFYEQYF. The CDR3, as DNA: TGTGCCAGCAGCGCGACCGGGACTTTCTACGAGCAGTACTTC.

The rearrangement uses TRBV24-1 and TRBJ2-3, with 10 bases matching TRBD1. CDR1 KGHDR and CDR2 SFDVKD come from the germline V gene. CDR3 length: 14 amino acids. V was clipped by 4 bases and J by 8 bases; unmatched bases: 5. The CDR3 reads CATSDQTGGPTQYF. The CDR3 DNA follows: TGTGCCACCAGTGACCAGACAGGGGGCCCTACGCAGTATTTT.

The chain employs TRBV5-1 and TRBJ2-7; 12 nucleotides agree with TRBD2. This CDR3 contains 14 residues. Per the germline V gene, CDR1 is SGHRS and CDR2 is YFSETQ. After removal of 4 bases from V and 5 bases from J, the junction contained 4 bases not matched to a gene. CDR3 loop: CASSPLAGGHEQYF. For the CDR3, the DNA is TGCGCCAGCAGCCCACTAGCGGGAGGTCACGAGCAGTACTTC.

The sample holds many counts of this clonotype. CDR3 DNA: TGTGCCAGCAGCTTAGCGTCAACTAGCGGGACAGATACGCAGTATTTT. Its protein product is CASSLASTSGTDTQYF. This chain links TRBV7-9 with TRBJ2-3, with 9 positions matching TRBD2. CDR3 size: 16 residues. Germline V CDR1 and CDR2: SEHNR, FQNEAQ (reference sequence). V gave up 0 bases and J gave up 3 bases; unmatched junction bases: 4.

This clonotype was observed a handful of times. V is TRBV19 and J is TRBJ1-1, with 8 bases fitting TRBD1. This CDR3 contains 13 residues. Germline CDR1 reads LNHDA; CDR2 reads SQIVND (reference sequence). The junction had 6 bases not matched to a gene; V was cut back by 6 bases and J by 6 bases. The CDR3 loop reads CASRGQARPEAFF. CDR3 DNA sequence: TGTGCCAGTAGGGGACAGGCGCGGCCTGAAGCTTTCTTT.

This clonotype was counted at least ten times. The V and J genes are TRBV11-1 and TRBJ2-2; maybe TRBD2 (6 bases). The V end lost 0 bases, the J end lost 6 bases, and 14 bases lay between the germline ends. CDR1 is SGHAT and CDR2 is FQDESV in the germline V gene (reference sequence). This CDR3 has 16 amino acids. CDR3 residues: CASSLARLVGSGELFF. The CDR3 region has the DNA TGTGCCAGCAGCTTAGCCCGACTAGTAGGGTCCGGGGAGCTGTTTTTT. The full variable domain, rest sourced from reference TRBV11-1 and TRBJ2-2, is EAEVAQSPRYKITEKSQAVAFWCDPISGHATLYWYRQILGQGPELLVQFQDESVVDDSQLPKDRFSAERLKGVDSTLKIQPAELGDSAMYLCASSLARLVGSGELFFGEGSRLTVL.

This clonotype appeared many times. This chain links TRBV7-9 with TRBJ2-3; D remains unclear. The CDR3 covers 12 residues. The germline V and J ends were trimmed by 5 bases and 4 bases, with 7 bases remaining between them. Germline CDR1 is SEHNR and CDR2 is FQNEAQ (reference sequence). The CDR3 loop reads CASSTVADTQYF. As DNA, the CDR3 is TGTGCCAGCAGCACTGTAGCAGATACGCAGTATTTT. Drawing the rest from reference TRBV7-9 and TRBJ2-3, the complete variable domain is DTGVSQNPRHKITKRGQNVTFRCDPISEHNRLYWYRQTLGQGPEFLTYFQNEAQLEKSRLLSDRFSAERPKGSFSTLEIQRTEQGDSAMYLCASSTVADTQYFGPGTRLTVL.

This clonotype was seen ten or more times. This sequence joins TRBV5-1 and TRBJ1-1, with 9 bases matching TRBD1. The V and J ends lost 3 bases and 5 bases, in that order; junction bases with no gene match: 11. The CDR3 runs to 16 residues. The germline V gene has CDR1 SGHRS and CDR2 YFSETQ. The CDR3 here is CASSSNDRGGRTEAFF. The CDR3, as DNA: TGCGCCAGCAGCTCCAACGACAGGGGGGGAAGGACTGAAGCTTTCTTT. Based on the CDR3 plus reference TRBV5-1 and TRBJ1-1, the full variable domain is KAGVTQTPRYLIKTRGQQVTLSCSPISGHRSVSWYQQTPGQGLQFLFEYFSETQRNKGNFPGRFSGRQFSNSRSEMNVSTLELGDSALYLCASSSNDRGGRTEAFFGQGTRLTVV.

The table lists this clonotype with many counts. This chain connects TRBV7-3 to TRBJ2-3, with D maybe TRBD1 (5 bases). V was cut by 2 bases and J by 4 bases, with 10 bases left in between. Germline assignment: CDR1 SGHTA and CDR2 FQGTGA. The length of the CDR3 is 14 residues. CDR3 sequence (DNA): TGTGCCAGCAGCTTACGACAGAATTCAGATACGCAGTATTTT. This sequence encodes CASSLRQNSDTQYF. Looking up the rest from reference TRBV7-3 and TRBJ2-3 gives the full variable domain: GAGVSQTPSNKVTEKGKYVELRCDPISGHTALYWYRQSLGQGPEFLIYFQGTGAADDSGLPNDRFFAVRPEGSVSTLKIQRTERGDSAVYLCASSLRQNSDTQYFGPGTRLTVL.